The 15 T cell receptor beta chains given below trace back to one sample, sequenced in a study of cytomegalovirus exposure and HLA in healthy donors. PCR primers comprised 60 Vbeta and 13 Jbeta primers. Measured with immunoSEQ multiplex PCR; TCRdb has only the in-frame clones, and not every one. The data hold about 180,000 clones, with around 82% observed a single time. Sequences were obtained from PBMCs. All receptors come from a woman under 40 in good health and CMV-seropositive.

This clone was observed a few times. The rearrangement uses TRBV7-8 and TRBJ1-3; D not certain. The germline V and J ends were trimmed by 5 bases and 0 bases, with 11 bases remaining between them. The CDR3 extends over 15 amino acids. The germline CDR1 and CDR2 sequences are SGHVS and FQNEAQ. The CDR3 DNA reads as TGTGCCAGCAGCCAGTGGAGGGTCTCTGGAAACACCATATATTTT. Translation: CASSQWRVSGNTIYF.

Here the CDR3 reads CASSLDTGGSGSQPQHF. For the CDR3, the DNA is TGTGCCAGCAGCTTAGATACAGGGGGCTCTGGCAGTCAGCCCCAGCATTTT. The rearrangement uses TRBV11-3 and TRBJ1-5; 9 bases align to TRBD1. This CDR3 region has 17 residues. Germline CDR1 SGHNT, CDR2 YENEEA. The V gene end was trimmed by 0 bases and the J gene end by 6 bases; junction bases not matched to a gene: 9.

The chain is built from TRBV9 and TRBJ2-7, with TRBD2 matching 10 bases. The CDR3 loop spans 19 amino acids. CDR1 is SGDLS and CDR2 is YYNGEE in the germline V gene. With V trimmed by 0 bases and J by 4 bases, 16 bases remained unmatched. For the CDR3, the DNA is TGTGCCAGCAGCGTAGGGGTACTAGCGGGGCTCGGCGGTAATTACGAGCAGTACTTC. Protein sequence: CASSVGVLAGLGGNYEQYF.

The V gene is TRBV18, the J gene TRBJ2-2, with 7 bases matching TRBD1. CDR3 length equals 15 residues. J gave up 5 bases and V 5 bases, and 8 bases lay outside the gene matches. Per germline, CDR1 KGHSH and CDR2 LQKENI. CDR3 nucleotide sequence: TGTGCCAGCTCAAGACAGGGTGGTGAGACCGGGGAGCTGTTTTTT. This gives the protein CASSRQGGETGELFF.

This rearrangement joins TRBV6-6 to TRBJ2-5, with 13 bases matching TRBD2. Germline V gene sequence: CDR1 MNHNY, CDR2 SVGAGI (reference sequence). The CDR3 covers 16 residues. V lost 8 bases, J lost 8 bases, and 14 bases stayed unmatched. DNA for the CDR3: TGTGCCAGCGAAACCAGACCGGGGACTAGCGGGAAAACCCAGTACTTC. Its protein is CASETRPGTSGKTQYF.

The CDR3 region has the DNA TGTGCCAGTAACCTAGGGGCGAATGAAAAACTGTTTTTT. Amino acids: CASNLGANEKLFF. The rearrangement uses TRBV19 and TRBJ1-4, with D possibly matching TRBD1 (5 bases). CDR3 length: 13 amino acids. Per germline, CDR1 LNHDA and CDR2 SQIVND (reference sequence). V was clipped by 7 bases and J by 5 bases, with 11 bases between them.

The genes are TRBV4-2 and TRBJ2-5; 9 bases line up with TRBD2. The trim removed 2 bases at V and 1 base at J, leaving 8 bases unmatched. Germline V gene lookup returns CDR1 LGHNA and CDR2 YNFKEQ. CDR3 length: 17 amino acids. DNA of the CDR3: TGTGCCAGCAGCCAATCTACCGGGACTAGCTTCCAAGAGACCCAGTACTTC. Translated, it gives CASSQSTGTSFQETQYF.

This chain joins TRBV11-1 and TRBJ1-2; D gene ambiguous. CDR1 is SGHAT, CDR2 FQDESV, per germline (reference sequence). V was clipped by 5 bases and J by 2 bases, with 9 bases between them. The CDR3 contains 13 residues. The CDR3 here is CASSIRPNYGYTF. The CDR3, as DNA: TGTGCCAGCAGCATCAGGCCGAACTATGGCTACACCTTC.

This clone has just one count. Written as DNA, the CDR3 is TGTGCCTGGAGTTCCCCCGGGACAGTCGTTAATCAGCCCCAGCATTTT. Its translation is CAWSSPGTVVNQPQHF. The chain recombines TRBV30 with TRBJ1-5, with 7 bases that match TRBD1. CDR3 length equals 16 residues. V gave up 2 bases and J gave up 4 bases; unmatched junction bases: 11. Germline V gene data show CDR1 as GTSNPN and CDR2 as SVGIG (reference sequence).

This clone was picked up a small number of times. In the same sample, other DNA sequences code for this CDR3. The V gene is TRBV28, the J gene TRBJ1-4; TRBD1 matches 10 bases. The germline gives CDR1 MDHEN, CDR2 SYDVKM. J gave up 8 bases and V 5 bases, and 5 bases lay outside the gene matches. This CDR3 spans 14 amino acids. The DNA of the CDR3 is TGTGCCAGCAGTAAGGGACAGGGGAGAGAAAAACTGTTTTTT. This sequence encodes CASSKGQGREKLFF.

The chain employs TRBV4-3 and TRBJ2-7; D gene unclear. The CDR3 totals 14 residues. Between the trimmed V and J ends, which lost 4 bases and 3 bases, there was a span of 13 bases. In germline, CDR1 is LGHNA, CDR2 YSLEER. CDR3 sequence: CASSLRVGIYEQYF. Written as DNA, the CDR3 is TGCGCCAGCAGCCTCCGGGTGGGTATCTACGAGCAGTACTTC.

In its sample, this clone was seen a few times. This rearrangement joins TRBV28 to TRBJ2-1, with TRBD2 identical over 9 bases. The CDR3 runs 13 residues. Trimming took 2 bases from V and 12 from J; bases not matched to a gene: 5. Germline V gene data show CDR1 as MDHEN and CDR2 as SYDVKM. The CDR3 bases are TGTGCCAGCAGTTTACCGCGGGGGGGCGGGCAGTTCTTC. This sequence encodes CASSLPRGGGQFF.

The chain combines TRBV5-6 with TRBJ1-1; D is unclear. The CDR3 loop spans 13 amino acids. V shed 4 bases and J shed 5 bases, with 12 bases lying between them. CDR1 SGHDT and CDR2 YYEEEE come from the germline V gene. This CDR3 is CASSRGGRTEAFF. DNA of the CDR3: TGTGCCAGCAGCCGCGGCGGGAGGACTGAAGCTTTCTTT.

V gene TRBV7-2 combines with J gene TRBJ2-2; 7 bases line up with TRBD1. Germline V CDR1 and CDR2: SGHTA, FQGNSA. V was clipped by 1 base and J by 5 bases; unmatched bases: 10. The CDR3 covers 17 residues. The CDR3 DNA is TGTGCCAGCAGCTTAGTTGTTGGCAGGGGGATAACCGGGGAGCTGTTTTTT. Translating it yields CASSLVVGRGITGELFF.

V and J are TRBV18 and TRBJ2-3; D is perhaps TRBD2 (7 bases). This CDR3 is built from 15 residues. Germline CDR1 is KGHSH and CDR2 is LQKENI. V lost 4 bases and J 4 bases, leaving 15 bases between the germline ends. This CDR3 is CASSQKGGYADTQYF. CDR3 nucleotide sequence: TGTGCCAGCTCACAAAAGGGGGGGTACGCAGATACGCAGTATTTT.